This TCR beta chain stems from a study of blood T cells in healthy people across ages. This clonotype has just a few counts. Germline lookup yields CDR1 SGHTA and CDR2 FQGNSA. J gave up 9 bases and V 5 bases, and 7 bases lay outside the gene matches. CDR3 length equals 13 residues. A second PCR of 7 to 11 cycles used a sample-barcoded 5' primer and a J-beta primer mix. TCRdb redid the calling of the 5' RACE reads with MiXCR, one entry per CDR3 protein. The sample lists roughly 2 million distinct CDR3 sequences; roughly 50% were seen once. Sequencing was done on a sample of blood. This chain joins TRBV7-2 and TRBJ2-7, with TRBD1 matching over 10 bases. The TCR was taken from a woman between 40 and 55 years old in good health. The CDR3 DNA reads as TGTGCCAGCAGCCGGGACAGGGGAGAAGTGCAGTACTTC. This gives the protein CASSRDRGEVQYF. Filled out from reference TRBV7-2 and TRBJ2-7, the complete variable domain reads GAGVSQSPSNKVTEKGKDVELRCDPISGHTALYWYRQSLGQGLEFLIYFQGNSAPDKSGLPSDRFSAERTGGSVSTLTIQRTQQEDSAVYLCASSRDRGEVQYFGPGTRLTVT.